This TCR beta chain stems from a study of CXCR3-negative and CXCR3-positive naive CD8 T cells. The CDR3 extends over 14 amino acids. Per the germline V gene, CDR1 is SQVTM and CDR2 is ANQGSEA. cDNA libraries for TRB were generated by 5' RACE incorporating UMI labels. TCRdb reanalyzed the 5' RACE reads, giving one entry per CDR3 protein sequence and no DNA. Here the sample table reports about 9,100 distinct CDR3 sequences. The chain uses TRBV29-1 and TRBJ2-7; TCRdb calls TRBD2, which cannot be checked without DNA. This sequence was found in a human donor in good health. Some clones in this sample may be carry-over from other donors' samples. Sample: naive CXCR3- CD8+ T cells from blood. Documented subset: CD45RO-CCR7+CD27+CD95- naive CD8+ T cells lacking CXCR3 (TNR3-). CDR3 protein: CSVEEDSVGYEQYF.